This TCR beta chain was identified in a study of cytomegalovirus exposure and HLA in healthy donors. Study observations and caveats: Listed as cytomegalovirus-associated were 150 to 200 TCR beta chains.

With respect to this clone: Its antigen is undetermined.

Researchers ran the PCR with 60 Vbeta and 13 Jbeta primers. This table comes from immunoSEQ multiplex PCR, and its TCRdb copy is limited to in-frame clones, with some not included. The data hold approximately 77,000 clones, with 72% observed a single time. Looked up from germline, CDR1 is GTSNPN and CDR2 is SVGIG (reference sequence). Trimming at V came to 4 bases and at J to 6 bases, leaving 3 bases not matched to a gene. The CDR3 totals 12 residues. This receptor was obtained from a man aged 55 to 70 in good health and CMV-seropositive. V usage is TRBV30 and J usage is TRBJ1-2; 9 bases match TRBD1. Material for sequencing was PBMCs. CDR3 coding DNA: TGTGCCTGGACTAGGACAGGGGATGGCTACACCTTC. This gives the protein CAWTRTGDGYTF.